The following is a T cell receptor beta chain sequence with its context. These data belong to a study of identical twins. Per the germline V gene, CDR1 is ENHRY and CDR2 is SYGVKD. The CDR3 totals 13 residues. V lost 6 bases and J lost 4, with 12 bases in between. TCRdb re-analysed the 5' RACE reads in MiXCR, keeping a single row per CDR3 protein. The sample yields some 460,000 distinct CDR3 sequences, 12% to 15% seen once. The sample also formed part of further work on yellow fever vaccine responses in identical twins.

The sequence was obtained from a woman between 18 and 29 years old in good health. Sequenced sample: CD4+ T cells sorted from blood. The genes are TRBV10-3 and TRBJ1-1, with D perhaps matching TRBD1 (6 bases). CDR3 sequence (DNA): TGTGCCATCAGGGGACAACAGGGCACTGAAGCTTTCTTT. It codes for CAIRGQQGTEAFF.